Listed below are T cell receptor beta chains from one sample, sequenced in a study of a mutant IDH1 vaccine in newly diagnosed glioma. Method: immunoSEQ multiplex PCR; TCRdb's copy keeps in-frame clones and lacks some. The table has some 23,000 clones, just over 90% seen once. Sequences were derived from PBMCs, sampled from a glioma patient treated with radiotherapy, temozolomide or both. Source of these receptors: a man aged 40-50 years with glioma. Each CDR3 is given with its conserved first and last residue. The D gene is left open where the match is weak. Only some rows state a clone size, as once, few, many or a class for expanded clones.

NA	NA	TRBJ1-2	TRBV4-2	TGTGCCAGCAGCCAAGAAAGGCAGAGATCATTCTATGGCTACACCTTC	CASSQERQRSFYGYTF
NA	once	TRBJ1-1	TRBV5-1	TGCGCCAGCAGCTTGAAGCTGAACACTGAAGCTTTCTTT	CASSLKLNTEAFF
NA	NA	TRBJ2-5	TRBV5-1	TGCGCCAGCAGCTTGGATGAGGGGAGAGAGACCCAGTACTTC	CASSLDEGRETQYF
NA	NA	TRBJ1-2	TRBV7-9	TGTGCCAGCAGCCCCCCAGGGGACTCTGGCTACACCTTC	CASSPPGDSGYTF
NA	once	TRBJ1-4	TRBV30	TGTGCCTGGAGTGATTTGGGCCCAGAAAAACTGTTTTTT	CAWSDLGPEKLFF
NA	NA	TRBJ1-1	TRBV5-6	TGTGCCAGCAGCTCTCAGGGGTGGGGGACTGAAGCTTTCTTT	CASSSQGWGTEAFF
TRBD2	NA	TRBJ2-3	TRBV29-1	TGCAGCGTTGTCTTAGCGGGAGGGCCGACAGATACGCAGTATTTT	CSVVLAGGPTDTQYF
NA	NA	TRBJ2-7	TRBV9	TGTGCCAGCAGCTTTCGGGCGGGAAGCTCCTACGAGCAGTACTTC	CASSFRAGSSYEQYF
NA	NA	TRBJ2-7	TRBV7-9	TGTGCCAGCAGCTTAGGGGCAGACGAGCAGTACTTC	CASSLGADEQYF
NA	NA	TRBJ2-5	TRBV5-8	TGTGCCAGCAGCTACAACCGCCGAGGACTGGAGAAAGAGACCCAGTACTTC	CASSYNRRGLEKETQYF
NA	NA	TRBJ2-2	TRBV4-3	TGCGCCAGCAGCCAAGTTCGGGGGACCGGGGAGCTGTTTTTT	CASSQVRGTGELFF
NA	NA	TRBJ2-7	TRBV18	TGTGCCAGCTCACACTCCTACGAGCAGTACTTC	CASSHSYEQYF
NA	once	TRBJ1-6	TRBV30	TGTGCCTGGAGGACAGCTAATTCACCCCTCCACTTT	CAWRTANSPLHF
NA	NA	TRBJ2-5	TRBV2	TGTGCCAGCAGGCCAGGTGGGGAAACCCAGTACTTC	CASRPGGETQYF
NA	NA	TRBJ1-2	TRBV21-1	TGTGCCAGCAGCGACGCCGGGGGGGGGACACCAGATGGCTACACCTTC	CASSDAGGGTPDGYTF
TRBD1	NA	TRBJ2-1	TRBV4-2	TGTGCCAGCAGCCAAGATCTTGAGGGGGCTTACAATGAGCAGTTCTTC	CASSQDLEGAYNEQFF
NA	NA	TRBJ2-3	TRBV6-4	TGTGCCAGCAGTTACCGGGACACAGATACGCAGTATTTT	CASSYRDTDTQYF
TRBD2	NA	TRBJ2-3	TRBV4-1	TGCGCCAGCAGCACGGGACTAGCGGGGGCTGGGGATACGCAGTATTTT	CASSTGLAGAGDTQYF
NA	once	TRBJ1-3	TRBV4-2	TGTGCCAGCAGCCAAGATTCGAGAAACACCATATATTTT	CASSQDSRNTIYF
NA	NA	TRBJ1-5	TRBV27	TGTGCCAGCAGTTCCTTTAGCAATCAGCCCCAGCATTTT	CASSSFSNQPQHF
NA	NA	TRBJ1-4	TRBV2	TGTGCCAGCAATCGGGGTAATGAAAAACTGTTTTTT	CASNRGNEKLFF
NA	NA	TRBJ1-2	TRBV9	TGTGCCAGCAGCGCTGCTTTGACAGGAACTAACTATGGCTACACCTTC	CASSAALTGTNYGYTF
NA	NA	TRBJ2-7	TRBV18	TGTGCCAGCTCCCCCCCCTTAAGCTACGAGCAGTACTTC	CASSPPLSYEQYF
NA	NA	TRBJ1-5	TRBV4-1	TGCGCCAGCAGCCGCTCGGACGGAAGGGTTCAGCCCCAGCATTTT	CASSRSDGRVQPQHF
NA	NA	TRBJ2-2	TRBV6-1	TGTGCCAGCAGCGCACAAACCTGGGGCACCGGGGAGCTGTTTTTT	CASSAQTWGTGELFF
NA	NA	TRBJ2-3	TRBV4-1	TGCGCCAGCAGCCTATTGCCGCTACGGGGGAACGGCGGAGATACGCAGTATTTT	CASSLLPLRGNGGDTQYF
TRBD1	NA	TRBJ1-5	TRBV5-6	TGTGCCAGCAGCTTGGCAGGGGGTGGTCAGCCCCAGCATTTT	CASSLAGGGQPQHF
NA	NA	TRBJ2-6	TRBV7-4	TGTGCCAGCAGCCGAATCAGCAGCTCACAAAGTCGGGCCAACGTCCTGACTTTC	CASSRISSSQSRANVLTF
NA	NA	TRBJ1-2	TRBV18	TGTGCCAGCTCACCAGGGGGCAACTATGGCTACACCTTC	CASSPGGNYGYTF
TRBD1	NA	TRBJ1-2	TRBV7-3	TGTGCCAGCAGCGCCTCCGGGGGACAGGGTGGTGGCTACACCTTC	CASSASGGQGGGYTF
NA	few	TRBJ1-5	TRBV4-1	TGCGCCAGCAGCCAAGCGGGGACATTTCAGCCCCAGCATTTT	CASSQAGTFQPQHF
NA	NA	TRBJ2-7	TRBV5-4	TGTGCCAGCAGCTTCTCCGCTGGGACCTACGAGCAGTACTTC	CASSFSAGTYEQYF
TRBD2	NA	TRBJ2-2	TRBV4-2	TGTGCCAGCAGCCAAGATTTAGCGGGAGGGCCCGGGGAGCTGTTTTTT	CASSQDLAGGPGELFF
NA	NA	TRBJ2-7	TRBV2	TGTGCCAGCACATGGACAGCCTACTCCTACGAGCAGTACTTC	CASTWTAYSYEQYF
NA	NA	TRBJ2-3	TRBV9	TGTGCCAGCAGCGTAGTGGGGTCTAGCACAGATACGCAGTATTTT	CASSVVGSSTDTQYF
TRBD2	NA	TRBJ2-3	TRBV5-1	TGCGCCAGCAGAATCCTAGCGGTCACAGATACGCAGTATTTT	CASRILAVTDTQYF
NA	NA	TRBJ1-1	TRBV7-3	TGTGCCAGCAGCTTAGTAGGGGGGAACACTGAAGCTTTCTTT	CASSLVGGNTEAFF
NA	NA	TRBJ2-3	TRBV5-1	TGCGCCAGCAGCTTGGGGCAGACCGCCCGCACAGATACGCAGTATTTT	CASSLGQTARTDTQYF
NA	NA	TRBJ2-5	TRBV9	TGTGCCAGCAGCGTAGTTGGTCTAGCGAGCGAAGAGACCCAGTACTTC	CASSVVGLASEETQYF
NA	NA	TRBJ2-1	TRBV18	TGTGCCAGCTCACCCCGCCCCCGAGGGAGGACCTACAATGAGCAGTTCTTC	CASSPRPRGRTYNEQFF
NA	NA	TRBJ2-7	TRBV5-4	TGTGCCAGCAGCTTCGCCAACAGGAACGAGCAGTACTTC	CASSFANRNEQYF
NA	NA	TRBJ2-7	TRBV5-1	TGCGCCAGCAGCTTTCAGGGCGACGAGCAGTACTTC	CASSFQGDEQYF
TRBD1	once	TRBJ1-1	TRBV25-1	TGTGCCAGCAGTGCCGGGACAGGGATTTGGGCTGAAGCTTTCTTT	CASSAGTGIWAEAFF
NA	NA	TRBJ1-3	TRBV27	TGTGCCAGCAGTTCAAGGTTAGCCTCTGGAAACACCATATATTTT	CASSSRLASGNTIYF
TRBD2	NA	TRBJ2-1	TRBV27	TGTGCCAGCAGTTCCCTCGGGGGAGGGAGGAGCTACAATGAGCAGTTCTTC	CASSSLGGGRSYNEQFF
NA	once	TRBJ1-1	TRBV12-5	TGTGCTAGTGGTCCCGACCCGGGACAGAACACTGAAGCTTTCTTT	CASGPDPGQNTEAFF
TRBD2	NA	TRBJ2-3	TRBV7-2	TGTGCCAGCAGCTTTAAGCGGGGGTTCACAGATACGCAGTATTTT	CASSFKRGFTDTQYF
TRBD2	once	TRBJ2-1	TRBV11-2	TGTGCCAGCAGAAGCGGGGGCCTCTCCTACAATGAGCAGTTCTTC	CASRSGGLSYNEQFF